Detailed here is one T cell receptor beta chain. After removal of 5 bases from V and 4 bases from J, the junction contained 9 bases not matched to a gene. The CDR3 is made up of 16 amino acids. CDR1 is SGHTA and CDR2 is FQGNSA in the germline V gene. This record comes from a study of blood T cell repertoires in COVID-19. On the study more broadly: COVID-19 samples collected from the United States, Italy and Spain covered acute and convalescent phases. The cDNA or gDNA used as material had been derived from T cells, B-cell-depleted T cells, or PBMCs.

Original handling: Reference gene primers were amplified, and this amplification served to estimate nucleated cell counts. Assay: immunoSEQ multiplex PCR; the TCRdb copy retains only in-frame clones and omits some. That table furnishes V, J and clone size, whereas the DNA furnished D and trimming. This table has more than 95,000 clones, about three quarters appearing once. The chain couples TRBV7-2 to TRBJ1-5; 9 bases match TRBD1. The source material was peripheral blood. The sequence derives from a woman between 70 and 85 years old with acute or convalescent COVID-19. CDR3 DNA: TGTGCCAGCAGCCGCGGGACAGGGAGGGGAAATCAGCCCCAGCATTTT. Its translation is CASSRGTGRGNQPQHF.